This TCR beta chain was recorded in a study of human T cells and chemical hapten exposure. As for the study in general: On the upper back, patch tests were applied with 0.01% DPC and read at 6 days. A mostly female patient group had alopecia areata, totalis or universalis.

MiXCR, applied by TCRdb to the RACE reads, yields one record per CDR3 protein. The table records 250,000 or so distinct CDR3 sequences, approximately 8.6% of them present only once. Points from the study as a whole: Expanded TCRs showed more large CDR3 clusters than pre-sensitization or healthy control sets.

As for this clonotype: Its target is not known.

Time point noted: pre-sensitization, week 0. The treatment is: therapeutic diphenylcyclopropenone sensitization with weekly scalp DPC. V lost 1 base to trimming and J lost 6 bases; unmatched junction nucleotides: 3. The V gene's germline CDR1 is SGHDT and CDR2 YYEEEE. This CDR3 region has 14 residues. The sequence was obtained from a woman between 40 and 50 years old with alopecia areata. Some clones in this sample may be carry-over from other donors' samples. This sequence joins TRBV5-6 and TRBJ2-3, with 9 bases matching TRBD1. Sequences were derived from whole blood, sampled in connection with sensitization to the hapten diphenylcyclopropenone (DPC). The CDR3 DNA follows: TGTGCCAGCAGCTTGCAGGGACAGGGCGATACGCAGTATTTT. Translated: CASSLQGQGDTQYF. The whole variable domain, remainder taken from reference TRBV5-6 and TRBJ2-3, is DAGVTQSPTHLIKTRGQQVTLRCSPKSGHDTVSWYQQALGQGPQFIFQYYEEEERQRGNFPDRFSGHQFPNYSSELNVNALLLGDSALYLCASSLQGQGDTQYFGPGTRLTVL.